The T cell receptor beta chain described here comes from a study of CD8+CD57+ T cells in acquired aplastic anemia. Study context: Sorted CD4+ and CD8+ cells yielded approximately 3.4 ug of DNA on average. General study points: The number of CD8+ CDR3 sequences shared by patients and controls was about 30. Patient and control CD8+ Simpson's diversity was not significantly different.

The TCR beta profiling, which covered VDJ combination and CDR3 sequence, was carried out using genomic DNA as the template. A single record per CDR3 protein comes from TCRdb applying MiXCR to the reads. Of 300,000 or so distinct CDR3 sequences listed, around 60% are singletons. Points on this clonotype: Its antigen remains unidentified.

The TCR was taken from a human donor with severe aplastic anemia or a healthy control (not recorded which). The source material was sorted CD4+, CD8+, or CD8+CD57+ T cells (not recorded which) from PBMCs.

The CDR3 protein is CASSQQGPDSPLHF. The CDR3 DNA is TGTGCCAGCAGCCAGCAGGGGCCGGATTCACCCCTCCACTTT. The chain has TRBV2 and TRBJ1-6; maybe TRBD1 (6 bases). Germline lookup yields CDR1 SNHLY and CDR2 FYNNEI. Trimming removed 6 bases from V and 8 bases from J, with 14 bases in between. CDR3 size: 14 residues.